Sequencing of this T cell receptor beta chain was carried out in a study of cytomegalovirus exposure and HLA in healthy donors. Overall study context: An earlier analysis found some 100 million unique TCR beta sequences from about 190 million T cells. About 85 million unique TCRs from HLA-typed donors were held in an early release of data. Points from the study as a whole: In vitro work confirmed that a few CMV-associated chains recognize CMV antigens. Most TCR sequences were uncommon, yet certain public TCRs appeared in many donors.

Details on this clone: Its antigen is undetermined.

Primers: 60 Vbeta forward and 13 Jbeta reverse. Here immunoSEQ multiplex PCR was the method, and the copy in TCRdb shows in-frame clones only, minus some. This sample has 200,000 to 250,000 clones; around 80% occur once, and the top ten carry roughly 2.5%. The germline gives CDR1 WSHSY, CDR2 SAAADI. There are 13 residues in the CDR3. The chain recombines TRBV10-2 with TRBJ2-5; 12 nucleotides line up with TRBD2. The sequenced material came from PBMCs. The TCR originated in a woman aged 55 to 70 in good health and CMV-seropositive. The CDR3 spells CGLTSGRLETQYF. The CDR3 nucleotides read TGCGGACTAACTAGCGGGAGGCTGGAGACCCAGTACTTC.